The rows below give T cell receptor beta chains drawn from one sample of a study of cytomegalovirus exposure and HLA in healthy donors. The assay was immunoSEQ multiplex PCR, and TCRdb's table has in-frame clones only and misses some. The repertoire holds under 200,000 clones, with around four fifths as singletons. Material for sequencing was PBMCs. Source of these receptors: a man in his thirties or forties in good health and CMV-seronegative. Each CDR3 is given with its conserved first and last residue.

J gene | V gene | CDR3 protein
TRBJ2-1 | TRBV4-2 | CASSPRPSGSGNEQFF
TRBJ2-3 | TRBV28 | CASSPSVTSGGDRDTQYF
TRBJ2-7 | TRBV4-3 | CASSQAHGTGSYEQYF
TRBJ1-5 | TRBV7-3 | CASSVWGGDQPQHF
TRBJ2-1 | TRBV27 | CASSFFGRTSGKDEQFF
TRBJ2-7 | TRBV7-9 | CASSSSAGSSYEQYF
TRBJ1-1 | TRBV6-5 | CASSYGPNTEAFF
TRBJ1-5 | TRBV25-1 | CASSEGHGGLPQHF
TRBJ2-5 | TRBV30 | CAWRGRGETQYF
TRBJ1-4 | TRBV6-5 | CASMGTGREKLFF
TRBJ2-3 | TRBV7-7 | CASSLGQGLDTDTQYF
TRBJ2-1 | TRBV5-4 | CASGPEVAGGYNEQFF
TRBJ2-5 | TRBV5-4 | CASSSTGARYQETQYF
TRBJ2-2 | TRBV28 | CASSSGQFANTGELFF
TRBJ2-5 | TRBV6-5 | CASSSLLAPETQYF
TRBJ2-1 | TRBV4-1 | CASSQLDGSFLNEQFF
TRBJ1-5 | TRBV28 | CASSLVPFLNQPQHF
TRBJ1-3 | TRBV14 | CASSQVGRKNTIYF
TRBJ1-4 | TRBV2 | CASSVRQGRYNEKLFF
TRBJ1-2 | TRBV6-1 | CASRVGTGYGYTF
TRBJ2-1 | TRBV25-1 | CASSEQGGPASYNEQFF
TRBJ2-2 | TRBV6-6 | CASSKGTYGTTGELFF
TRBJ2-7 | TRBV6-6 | CASSYTTGPYEQYF
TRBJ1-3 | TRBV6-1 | CASRKIGGAGNTIYF
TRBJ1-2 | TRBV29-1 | CSALPHGRRDYGYTF
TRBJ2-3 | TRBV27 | CASSSGQRSTDTQYF
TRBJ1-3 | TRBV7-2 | CASSDARQGLGNTIYF
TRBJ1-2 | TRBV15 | CATSRPDSGYTF
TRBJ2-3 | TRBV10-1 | CASSSDRAVPDTQYF
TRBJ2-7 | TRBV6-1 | CASSESVEQYF
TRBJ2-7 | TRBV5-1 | CASSLLRQDREQYF
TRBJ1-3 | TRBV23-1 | CASSQSMTGGSGNTIYF
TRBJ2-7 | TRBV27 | CASSPRVGSQGYEQYF
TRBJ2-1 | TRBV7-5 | CARSPRQVGQNYNEQFF
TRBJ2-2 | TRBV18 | CASSLGLTGELFF
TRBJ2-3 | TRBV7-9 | CASSLLQNTDTQYF
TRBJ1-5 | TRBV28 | CASSPPQSFNQPQHF
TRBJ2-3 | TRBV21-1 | CASRGGGLRTDTQYF
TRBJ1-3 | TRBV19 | CASSIGRDTTIYF
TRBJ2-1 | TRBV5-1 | CASKLHGQAVDEQFF
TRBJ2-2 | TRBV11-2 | CASSLVRGTGELFF
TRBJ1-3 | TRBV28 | CASSSPSGDSGNTIYF
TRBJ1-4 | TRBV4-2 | CASSQSGTGHEKLFF
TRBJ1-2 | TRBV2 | CASKREANYGYTF
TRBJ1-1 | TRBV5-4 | CASINTWRGVNTEAFF
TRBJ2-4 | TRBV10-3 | CAISQQGGARIQYF
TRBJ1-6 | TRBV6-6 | CASSYRDRDSPLHF
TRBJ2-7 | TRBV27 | CASRSTSGQNSYEQYF
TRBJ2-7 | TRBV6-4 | CASSYDRGGTYEQYF
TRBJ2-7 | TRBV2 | CASSEGRTGDEQYF
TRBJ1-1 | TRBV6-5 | CASSYSTGVNTEAFF